This T cell receptor (beta chain) was identified during a study of beta chain features in type 1 diabetes. Study context: The study found patients and healthy donors alike in age, gender and cell yields. Findings of the study overall: Patients' naive, central memory and regulatory TCRB repertoires appeared more alike than those of healthy donors. The study found fewer insertions and more deletions at VDJ junctions in type 1 diabetes patients. TCRB CDR3 length was moderately but significantly reduced in all four CD4+ subsets of Type 1 diabetes patients.

This clone was counted between two and nine times. No antigen is known for it. The isolated RNA, all of it, was reverse transcribed, so expressed TCRB transcripts were what got sequenced. Clones were sequenced by immunoSEQ multiplex PCR, and TCRdb holds only the in-frame ones, with some missing. The table has about 160,000 clones, approximately 7.8% seen once. The length of the CDR3 is 14 residues. Germline V lookup: CDR1 MNHEY, CDR2 SMNVEV (reference sequence). The V and J ends lost 5 bases and 0 bases respectively, with 11 bases between them. Sequences were obtained from central memory CD4+ T cells from blood. This TCR came from a woman aged 35 to 49 with type 1 diabetes. V and J are TRBV27 and TRBJ2-7; possibly TRBD1 for D (6 bases). The chain's CDR3 is CASSPLRGSYEQYF. CDR3 DNA sequence: TGTGCCAGCAGTCCCCTCAGGGGCTCCTACGAGCAGTACTTC.